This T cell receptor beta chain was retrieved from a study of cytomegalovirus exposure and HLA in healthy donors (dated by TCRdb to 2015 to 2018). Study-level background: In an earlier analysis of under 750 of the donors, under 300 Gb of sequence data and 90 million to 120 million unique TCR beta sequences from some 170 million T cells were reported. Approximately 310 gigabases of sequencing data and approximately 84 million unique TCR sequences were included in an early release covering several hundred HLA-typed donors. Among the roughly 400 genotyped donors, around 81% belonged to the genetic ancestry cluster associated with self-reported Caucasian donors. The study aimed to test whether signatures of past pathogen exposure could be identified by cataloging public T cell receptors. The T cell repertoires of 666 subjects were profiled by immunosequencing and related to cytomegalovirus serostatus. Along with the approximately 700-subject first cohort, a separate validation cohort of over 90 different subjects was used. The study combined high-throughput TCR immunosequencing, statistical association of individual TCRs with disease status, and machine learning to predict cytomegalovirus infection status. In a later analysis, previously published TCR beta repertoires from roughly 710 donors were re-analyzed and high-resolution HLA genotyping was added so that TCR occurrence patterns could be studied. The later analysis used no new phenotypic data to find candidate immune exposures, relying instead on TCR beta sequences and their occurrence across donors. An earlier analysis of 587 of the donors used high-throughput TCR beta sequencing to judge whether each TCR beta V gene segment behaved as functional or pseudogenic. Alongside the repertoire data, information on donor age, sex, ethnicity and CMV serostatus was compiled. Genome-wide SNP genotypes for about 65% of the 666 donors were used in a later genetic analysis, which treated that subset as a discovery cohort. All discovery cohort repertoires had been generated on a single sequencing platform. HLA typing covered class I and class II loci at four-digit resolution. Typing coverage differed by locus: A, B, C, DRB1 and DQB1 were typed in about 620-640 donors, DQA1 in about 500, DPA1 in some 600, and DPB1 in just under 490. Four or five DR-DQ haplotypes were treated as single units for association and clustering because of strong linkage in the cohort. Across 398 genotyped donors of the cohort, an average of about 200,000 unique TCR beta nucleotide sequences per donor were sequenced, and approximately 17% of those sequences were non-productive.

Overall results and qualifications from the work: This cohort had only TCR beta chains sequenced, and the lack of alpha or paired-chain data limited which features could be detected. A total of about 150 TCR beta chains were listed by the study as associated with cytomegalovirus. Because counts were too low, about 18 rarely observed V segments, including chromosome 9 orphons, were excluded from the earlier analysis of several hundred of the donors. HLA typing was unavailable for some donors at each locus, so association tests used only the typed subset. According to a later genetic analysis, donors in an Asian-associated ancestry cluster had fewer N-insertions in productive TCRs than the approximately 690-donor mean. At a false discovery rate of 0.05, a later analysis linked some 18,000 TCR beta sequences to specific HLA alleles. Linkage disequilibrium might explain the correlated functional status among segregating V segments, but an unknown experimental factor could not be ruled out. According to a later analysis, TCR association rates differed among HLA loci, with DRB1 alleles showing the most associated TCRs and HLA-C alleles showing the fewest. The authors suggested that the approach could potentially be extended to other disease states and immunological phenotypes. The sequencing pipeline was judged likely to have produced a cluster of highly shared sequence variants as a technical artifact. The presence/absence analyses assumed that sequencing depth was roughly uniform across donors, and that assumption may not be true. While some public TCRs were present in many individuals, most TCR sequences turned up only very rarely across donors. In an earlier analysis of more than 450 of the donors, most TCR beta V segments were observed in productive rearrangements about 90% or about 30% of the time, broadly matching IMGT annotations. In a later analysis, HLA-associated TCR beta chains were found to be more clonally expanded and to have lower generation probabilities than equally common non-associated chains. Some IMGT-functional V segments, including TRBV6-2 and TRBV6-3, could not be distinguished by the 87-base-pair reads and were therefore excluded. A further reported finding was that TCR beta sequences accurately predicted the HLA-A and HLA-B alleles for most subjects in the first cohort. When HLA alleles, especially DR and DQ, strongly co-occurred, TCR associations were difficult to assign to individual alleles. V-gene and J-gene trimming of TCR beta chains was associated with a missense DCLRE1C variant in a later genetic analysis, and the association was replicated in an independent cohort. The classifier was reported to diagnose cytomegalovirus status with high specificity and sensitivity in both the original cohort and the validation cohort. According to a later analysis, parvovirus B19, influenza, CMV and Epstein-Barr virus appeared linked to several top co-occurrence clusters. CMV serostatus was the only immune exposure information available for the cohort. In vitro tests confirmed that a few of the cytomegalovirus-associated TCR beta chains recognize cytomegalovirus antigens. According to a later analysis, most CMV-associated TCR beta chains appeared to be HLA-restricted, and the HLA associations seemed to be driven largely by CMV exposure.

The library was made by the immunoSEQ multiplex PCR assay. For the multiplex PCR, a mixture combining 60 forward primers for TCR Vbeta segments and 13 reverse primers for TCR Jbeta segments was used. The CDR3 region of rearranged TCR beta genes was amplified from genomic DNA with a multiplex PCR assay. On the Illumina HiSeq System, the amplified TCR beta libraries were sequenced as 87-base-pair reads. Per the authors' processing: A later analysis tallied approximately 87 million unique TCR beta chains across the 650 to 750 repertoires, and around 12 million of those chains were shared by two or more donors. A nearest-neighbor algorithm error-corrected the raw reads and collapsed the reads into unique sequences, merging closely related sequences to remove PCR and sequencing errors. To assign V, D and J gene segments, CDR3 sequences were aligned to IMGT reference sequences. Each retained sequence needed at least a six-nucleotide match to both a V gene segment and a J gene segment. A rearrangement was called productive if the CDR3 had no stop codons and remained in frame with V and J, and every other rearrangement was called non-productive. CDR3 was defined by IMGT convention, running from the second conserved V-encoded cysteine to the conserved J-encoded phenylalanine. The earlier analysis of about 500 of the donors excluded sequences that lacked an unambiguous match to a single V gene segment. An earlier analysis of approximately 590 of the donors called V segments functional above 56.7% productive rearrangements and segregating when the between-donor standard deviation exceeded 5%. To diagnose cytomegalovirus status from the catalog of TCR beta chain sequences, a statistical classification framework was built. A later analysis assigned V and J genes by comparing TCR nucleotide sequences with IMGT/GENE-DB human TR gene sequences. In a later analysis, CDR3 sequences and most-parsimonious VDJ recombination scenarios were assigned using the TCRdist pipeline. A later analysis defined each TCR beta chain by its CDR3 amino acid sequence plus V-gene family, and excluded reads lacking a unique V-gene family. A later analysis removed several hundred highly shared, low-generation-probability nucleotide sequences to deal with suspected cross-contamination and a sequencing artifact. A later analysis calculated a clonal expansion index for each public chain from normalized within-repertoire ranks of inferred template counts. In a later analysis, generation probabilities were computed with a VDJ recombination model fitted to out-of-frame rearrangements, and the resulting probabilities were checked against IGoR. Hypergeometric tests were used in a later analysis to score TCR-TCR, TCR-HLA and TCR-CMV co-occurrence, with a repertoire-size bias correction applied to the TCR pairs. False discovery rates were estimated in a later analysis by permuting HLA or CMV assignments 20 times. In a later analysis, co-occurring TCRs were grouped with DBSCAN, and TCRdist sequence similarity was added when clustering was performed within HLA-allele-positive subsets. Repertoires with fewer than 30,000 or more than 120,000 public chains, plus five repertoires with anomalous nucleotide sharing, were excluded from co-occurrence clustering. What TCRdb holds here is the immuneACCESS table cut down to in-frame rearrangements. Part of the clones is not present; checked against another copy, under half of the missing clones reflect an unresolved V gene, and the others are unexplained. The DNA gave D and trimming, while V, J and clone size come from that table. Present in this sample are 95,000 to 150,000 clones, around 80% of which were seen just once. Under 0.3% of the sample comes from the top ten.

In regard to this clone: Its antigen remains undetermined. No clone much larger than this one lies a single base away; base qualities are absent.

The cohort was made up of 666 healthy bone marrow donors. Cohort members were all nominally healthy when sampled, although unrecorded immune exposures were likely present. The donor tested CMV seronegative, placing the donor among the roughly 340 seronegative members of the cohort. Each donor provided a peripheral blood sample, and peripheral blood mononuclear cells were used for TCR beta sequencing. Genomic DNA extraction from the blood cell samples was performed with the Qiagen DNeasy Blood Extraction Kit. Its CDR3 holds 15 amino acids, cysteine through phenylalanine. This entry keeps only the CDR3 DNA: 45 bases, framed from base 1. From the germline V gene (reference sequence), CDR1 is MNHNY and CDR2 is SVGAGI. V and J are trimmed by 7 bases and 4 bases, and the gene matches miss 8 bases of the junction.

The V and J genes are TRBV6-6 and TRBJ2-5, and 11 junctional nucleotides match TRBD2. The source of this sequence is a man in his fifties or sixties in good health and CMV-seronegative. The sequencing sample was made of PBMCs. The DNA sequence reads TGTGCCAGCAAAGATAGCGGGGGGGCGGGAGAGACCCAGTACTTC. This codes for CASKDSGGAGETQYF.